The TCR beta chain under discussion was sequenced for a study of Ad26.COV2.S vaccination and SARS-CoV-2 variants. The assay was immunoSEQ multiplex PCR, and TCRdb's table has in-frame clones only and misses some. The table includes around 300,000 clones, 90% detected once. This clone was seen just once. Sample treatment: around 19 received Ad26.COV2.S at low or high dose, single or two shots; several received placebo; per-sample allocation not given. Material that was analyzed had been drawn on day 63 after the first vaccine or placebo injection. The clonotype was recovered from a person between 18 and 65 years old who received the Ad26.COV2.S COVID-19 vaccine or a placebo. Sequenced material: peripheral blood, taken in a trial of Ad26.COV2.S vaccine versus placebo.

CDR3 residues: CASIREEATGELFF. Written as DNA, the CDR3 is TGTGCCAGTATTCGGGAGGAGGCCACCGGGGAGCTGTTTTTT. This sequence joins TRBV19 and TRBJ2-2; 7 positions match TRBD2. Germline CDR1 LNHDA, CDR2 SQIVND (reference sequence). V lost 7 bases to trimming and J lost 4 bases; unmatched junction nucleotides: 6. The CDR3 covers 14 residues.